These 22 T cell receptor beta chains share one sample of origin, sequenced in a study of T cells in tuberculosis. Some clones are missing from TCRdb's copy, which holds only in-frame ones; the method was immunoSEQ multiplex PCR. The table records tens of thousands of clones, roughly 95% of them present only once. The time point denotes: new active TB diagnosis, blood taken before or within 7 days of starting treatment. The specimen was PBMCs, collected at tuberculosis diagnosis. These receptors were collected from an adult with tuberculosis.

CDR3 nucleotide sequence: TGTGCCAGCAGCTTAGTTTGGGGGGGCACTGAAGCTTTCTTT. It is translated as CASSLVWGGTEAFF. V is TRBV7-8 and J is TRBJ1-1; D might be TRBD1 (5 bases). V was shortened by 1 base and J by 4 bases, with 10 bases between the two germline ends. The length of the CDR3 is 14 residues. Germline loops: CDR1 SGHVS, CDR2 FQNEAQ.

The V and J genes are TRBV12-2 and TRBJ2-7; TRBD2 is the table's D call and was not checked against the DNA. TRBV12-2 is classified as a pseudogene. CDR3 size: 14 residues. The CDR3, as DNA: TGTGCAAGTCGCTTATGTTCGCGGACCTACGAGCAGTACTTC. Protein product: CASRLCSRTYEQYF.

V and J are TRBV28 and TRBJ1-1; 10 bases agree with TRBD1. Trimming took 6 bases from V and 8 from J; bases not matched to a gene: 6. This CDR3 has 13 amino acids. Germline assignment: CDR1 MDHEN and CDR2 SYDVKM. CDR3 in DNA: TGTGCCAGCAGGAGACAGGGGGCTCTGGAAGCTTTCTTT. Protein: CASRRQGALEAFF.

Only one count was recorded for this clone. The CDR3 bases are TGTGCCAGCAGGGAGGACAGGGGATTCCGTGGCTACACCTTC. It translates to CASREDRGFRGYTF. This chain links TRBV6-1 with TRBJ1-2; 9 positions match TRBD1. CDR3 length: 14 residues. V was clipped by 6 bases and J by 7 bases; unmatched bases: 9. CDR1 and CDR2 from the germline V gene are MNHNS and SASEGT.

The genes are TRBV15 and TRBJ1-4, with 10 bases matching TRBD1. Germline V gene data show CDR1 as LNHNV and CDR2 as YYDKDF (reference sequence). The CDR3 covers 15 residues. Trimming cost V 8 bases and J 8 bases; bases outside gene matches: 11. CDR3 in DNA: TGTGCCACCTTTTTATCCGGGACAGGGGCCGAAAAACTGTTTTTT. Translation gives CATFLSGTGAEKLFF.

CDR3 sequence: CASGSGGHGYTF. CDR3 in DNA: TGTGCTAGTGGTTCGGGGGGACATGGCTACACCTTC. The chain uses TRBV12-5 and TRBJ1-2; weak D call: TRBD1 (5 bases). Germline V gives CDR1 LGHNT, CDR2 FRNRAP. V gave up 4 bases and J gave up 6 bases, with 9 bases separating them. There are 12 residues in the CDR3.

V is TRBV10-2 and J is TRBJ2-3, with 12 bases aligning to TRBD2. Trimming removed 3 bases from V and 6 bases from J; junction bases left unmatched: 4. Germline V gives CDR1 WSHSY, CDR2 SAAADI. CDR3 size: 15 residues. The chain's CDR3 is CASSEPSGGVDTQYF. The CDR3 DNA reads TGCGCCAGCAGTGAACCTAGCGGGGGGGTGGATACGCAGTATTTT.

The V call is TRBV18, the J call TRBJ2-3; the D gene is possibly TRBD1 (5 bases). The length of the CDR3 is 14 residues. The germline V gene has CDR1 KGHSH and CDR2 LQKENI. Trimming took 3 bases from V and 5 from J, leaving 12 bases between them. CDR3 sequence (DNA): TGTGCCAGCTCACCTCGTACAGGAATAGATACGCAGTATTTT. Translation gives CASSPRTGIDTQYF.

The chain uses TRBV5-1 and TRBJ1-6; 7 nucleotides agree with TRBD1. The CDR3 runs to 15 residues. The V gene's germline CDR1 is SGHRS and CDR2 YFSETQ. V was clipped by 5 bases and J by 14 bases; unmatched bases: 16. The CDR3 sequence: CASSSGQQGGTALHF. As DNA, the CDR3 is TGCGCCAGCAGTTCGGGACAGCAAGGGGGCACGGCCCTCCACTTT.

V usage is TRBV25-1 and J usage is TRBJ1-2; 10 bases are a match to TRBD1. The CDR3 spans 14 residues. Trimming removed 10 bases from V and 4 bases from J; junction bases left unmatched: 9. From germline, CDR1 is MGHDK and CDR2 SYGVNS. The CDR3 loop reads CATKGQGVTYGYTF. The CDR3, as DNA: TGTGCCACCAAAGGACAGGGGGTGACCTATGGCTACACCTTC.

The chain uses TRBV2 and TRBJ2-1; 12 nucleotides align to TRBD2. CDR3 size: 16 residues. V lost 6 bases and J lost 13; bases outside the gene matches: 16. Germline V gene data show CDR1 as SNHLY and CDR2 as FYNNEI. CDR3 protein: CASSAVETTSGGPQFF. The CDR3 DNA sequence: TGTGCCAGCAGCGCCGTCGAAACTACTAGCGGGGGGCCCCAGTTCTTC.

This sequence joins TRBV9 and TRBJ1-6; D is undetermined. The ends were cut back, 0 bases at V and 7 bases at J, with 11 bases in the middle. The CDR3 totals 15 residues. Germline V gene sequence: CDR1 SGDLS, CDR2 YYNGEE. CDR3 loop: CASSVGNGRNSPLHF. The DNA for the CDR3 is TGTGCCAGCAGCGTAGGGAACGGGAGAAATTCACCCCTCCACTTT.

The genes are TRBV19 and TRBJ1-2; 9 nucleotides match TRBD1. With 5 bases clipped from V and 8 bases from J, the junction kept 9 bases outside the gene matches. There are 14 residues in the CDR3. Germline loops: CDR1 LNHDA, CDR2 SQIVND (reference sequence). CDR3 in amino acids: CASSENDRGGGYTF. The DNA of the CDR3 is TGTGCCAGTAGTGAAAACGACAGGGGGGGCGGCTACACCTTC.

Only a few counts were recorded for this clone. The chain employs TRBV7-8 and TRBJ2-1; 8 nucleotides line up with TRBD2. J gave up 8 bases and V 2 bases, and 5 bases lay outside the gene matches. The CDR3 consists of 14 residues. Looked up from germline, CDR1 is SGHVS and CDR2 is FQNEAQ. The CDR3 region has the DNA TGTGCCAGCAGCTTACCAGCGGGGGCCCATGAGCAGTTCTTC. Translating gives CASSLPAGAHEQFF.

This chain connects TRBV5-1 to TRBJ1-1; 7 nucleotides match TRBD1. Trimming cost V 3 bases and J 0 bases; bases outside gene matches: 2. CDR3 size: 14 residues. The germline V gene has CDR1 SGHRS and CDR2 YFSETQ. CDR3 nucleotides: TGCGCCAGCAGCTCGGGACAGATGAACACTGAAGCTTTCTTT. Residues: CASSSGQMNTEAFF.

The chain has TRBV11-2 and TRBJ1-1, with TRBD1 as a possible D gene (6 bases). Germline-derived CDR1 and CDR2 are SGHAT and FQNNGV. The CDR3 is 15 residues long. Trimming removed 4 bases from V and 1 base from J, with 13 bases in between. CDR3 in DNA: TGTGCCAGCAGCTATAAGACAGGATCGAACACTGAAGCTTTCTTT. It yields the protein CASSYKTGSNTEAFF.

J is TRBJ2-1 and V is TRBV6-8, with a tentative D call TRBD2 (7 bases). The germline V and J ends were trimmed by 0 bases and 5 bases, with 29 bases remaining between them. CDR3 length: 21 residues. Germline values: CDR1 MNHGY, CDR2 SAAAGT. The CDR3 here is CASSYSNGLGGGLLADNEQFF. The CDR3 DNA follows: TGTGCCAGCAGTTACTCGAACGGCTTGGGGGGGGGCCTATTGGCGGACAATGAGCAGTTCTTC.

This chain uses TRBV28 with TRBJ1-5; TRBD1 agrees at 7 bases. The CDR3 sequence is 18 residues long. V dropped 5 bases and J dropped 2; count of bases not matched to a gene: 15. Germline CDR1 and CDR2: MDHEN and SYDVKM. CDR3 sequence reads: CASSPDGRQGGRNQPQHF. The CDR3 region has the DNA TGTGCCAGCAGTCCCGACGGGAGACAGGGAGGCCGCAATCAGCCCCAGCATTTT.

The chain combines TRBV5-6 with TRBJ1-3; D is unresolved. The CDR3 is 14 residues long. CDR1 is SGHDT and CDR2 is YYEEEE in the germline V gene. Trimming left V 2 bases short and J 4 bases short, with 10 bases between. The CDR3 spells CASSFDIIGNTIYF. The CDR3 DNA reads TGTGCCAGCAGCTTTGACATAATCGGAAACACCATATATTTT.

The chain carries TRBV7-2 and TRBJ2-1, with TRBD2 matching 10 bases. The CDR3 runs to 16 residues. V was clipped by 5 bases and J by 6 bases; unmatched bases: 10. Per germline, CDR1 SGHTA and CDR2 FQGNSA. CDR3 residues: CASSPLWSGGANEQFF. CDR3 DNA sequence: TGTGCCAGCAGCCCCCTATGGAGCGGGGGGGCCAATGAGCAGTTCTTC.

This rearrangement joins TRBV5-1 to TRBJ1-6; a possible D gene is TRBD1 (5 bases). The V gene's germline CDR1 is SGHRS and CDR2 YFSETQ. The CDR3 contains 15 residues. The V gene lost 0 bases and the J gene lost 7 bases, with 11 bases spanning the gap. In DNA, the CDR3 is TGCGCCAGCAGCTTGGGGCAGGGAGGGAATTCACCCCTCCACTTT. Protein product: CASSLGQGGNSPLHF.

This chain joins TRBV29-1 and TRBJ2-2; 7 bases map to TRBD1. The CDR3 is 13 residues long. Germline CDR1 is SQVTM and CDR2 is ANQGSEA. The trim removed 7 bases at V and 4 bases at J, leaving 6 bases unmatched. The CDR3, as DNA: TGCAGCGCCTTTCCAGGGGGCACCGGGGAGCTGTTTTTT. Translating gives CSAFPGGTGELFF.